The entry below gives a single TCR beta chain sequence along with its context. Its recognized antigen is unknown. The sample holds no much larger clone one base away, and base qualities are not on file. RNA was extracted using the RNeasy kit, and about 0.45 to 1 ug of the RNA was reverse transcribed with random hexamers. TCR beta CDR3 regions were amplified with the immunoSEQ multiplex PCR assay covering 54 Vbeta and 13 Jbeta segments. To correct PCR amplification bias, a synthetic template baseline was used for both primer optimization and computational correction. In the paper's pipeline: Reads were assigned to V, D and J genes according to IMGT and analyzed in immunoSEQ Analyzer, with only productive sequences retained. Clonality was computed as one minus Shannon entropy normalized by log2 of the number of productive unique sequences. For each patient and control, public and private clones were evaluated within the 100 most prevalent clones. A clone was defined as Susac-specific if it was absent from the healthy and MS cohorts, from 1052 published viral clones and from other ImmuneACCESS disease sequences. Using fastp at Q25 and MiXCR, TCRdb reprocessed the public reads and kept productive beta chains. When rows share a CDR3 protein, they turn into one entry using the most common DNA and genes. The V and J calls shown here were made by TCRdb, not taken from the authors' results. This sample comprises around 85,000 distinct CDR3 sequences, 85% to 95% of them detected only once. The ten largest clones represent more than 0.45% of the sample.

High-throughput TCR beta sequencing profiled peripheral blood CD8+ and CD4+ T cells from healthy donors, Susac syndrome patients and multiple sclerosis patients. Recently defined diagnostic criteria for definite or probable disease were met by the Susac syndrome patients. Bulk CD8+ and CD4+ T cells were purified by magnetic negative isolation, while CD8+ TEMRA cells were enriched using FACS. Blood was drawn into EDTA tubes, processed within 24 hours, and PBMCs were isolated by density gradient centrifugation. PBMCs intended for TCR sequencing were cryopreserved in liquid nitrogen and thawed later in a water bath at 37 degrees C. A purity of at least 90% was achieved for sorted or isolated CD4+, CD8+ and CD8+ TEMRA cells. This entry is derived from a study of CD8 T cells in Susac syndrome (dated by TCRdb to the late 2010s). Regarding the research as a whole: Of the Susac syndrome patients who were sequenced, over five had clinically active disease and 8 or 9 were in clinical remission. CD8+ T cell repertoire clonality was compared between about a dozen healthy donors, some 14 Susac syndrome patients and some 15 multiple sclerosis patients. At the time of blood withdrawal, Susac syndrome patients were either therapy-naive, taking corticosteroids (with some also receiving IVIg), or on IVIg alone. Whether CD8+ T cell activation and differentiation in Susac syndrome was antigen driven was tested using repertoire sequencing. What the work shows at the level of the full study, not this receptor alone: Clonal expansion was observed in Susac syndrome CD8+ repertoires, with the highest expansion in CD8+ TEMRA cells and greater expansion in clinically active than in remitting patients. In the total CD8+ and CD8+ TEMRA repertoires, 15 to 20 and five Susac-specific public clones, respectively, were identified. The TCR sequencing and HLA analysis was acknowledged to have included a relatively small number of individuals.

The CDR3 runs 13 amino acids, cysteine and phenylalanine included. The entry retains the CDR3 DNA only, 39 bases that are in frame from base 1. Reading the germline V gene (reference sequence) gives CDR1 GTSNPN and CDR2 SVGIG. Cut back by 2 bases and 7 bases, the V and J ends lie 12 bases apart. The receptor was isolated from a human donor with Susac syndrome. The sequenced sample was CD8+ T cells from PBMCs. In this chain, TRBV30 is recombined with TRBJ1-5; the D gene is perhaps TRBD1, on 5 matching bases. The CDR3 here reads CAWSYGGGQPQHF. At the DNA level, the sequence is TGTGCCTGGAGTTATGGGGGTGGGCAGCCCCAGCATTTT.